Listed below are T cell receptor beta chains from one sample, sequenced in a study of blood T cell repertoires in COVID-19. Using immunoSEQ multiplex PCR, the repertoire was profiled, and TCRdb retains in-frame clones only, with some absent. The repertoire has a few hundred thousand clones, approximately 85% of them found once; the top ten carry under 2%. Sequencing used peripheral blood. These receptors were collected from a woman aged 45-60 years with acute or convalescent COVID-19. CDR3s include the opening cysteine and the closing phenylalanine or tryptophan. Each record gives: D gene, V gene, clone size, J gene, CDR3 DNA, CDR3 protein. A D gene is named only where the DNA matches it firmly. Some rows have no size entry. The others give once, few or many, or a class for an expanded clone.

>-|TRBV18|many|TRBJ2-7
TGTGCCAGCTCACCATATACGGTCCGCTACGAGCAGTACTTC
CASSPYTVRYEQYF
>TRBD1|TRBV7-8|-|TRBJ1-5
TGTGCCAGCAGCGCCAAGGGACAGTTTAGCAATCAGCCCCAGCATTTT
CASSAKGQFSNQPQHF
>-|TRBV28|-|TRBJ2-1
TGTGCCAGCAGTTTAGACACCTACAATGAGCAGTTCTTC
CASSLDTYNEQFF
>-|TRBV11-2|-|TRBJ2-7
TGTGCCAGCAGCTTAGCCACCCGGGGAGAGCAGTACTTC
CASSLATRGEQYF
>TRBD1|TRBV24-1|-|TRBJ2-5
TGTGCCACCAGTGGCCGGGACAGGGGATTCGAGACCCAGTACTTC
CATSGRDRGFETQYF
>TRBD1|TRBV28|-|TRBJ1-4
TGTGCCAGCAGTACACCGGGACAGGGTAATGAAAAACTGTTTTTT
CASSTPGQGNEKLFF
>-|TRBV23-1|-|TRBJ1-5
TGCGCCAGCAGTCAAGGACTGCTGAATCAGCCCCAGCATTTT
CASSQGLLNQPQHF
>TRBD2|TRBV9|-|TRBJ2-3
TGTGCCAGCAGCTTTAGCGGGAGTGGAGAAGGAGATACGCAGTATTTT
CASSFSGSGEGDTQYF
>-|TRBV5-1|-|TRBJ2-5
TGCGCCAGCAGCTTAGGGGAACGGGAGACCCAGTACTTC
CASSLGERETQYF
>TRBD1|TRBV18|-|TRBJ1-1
TGTGCCAGCTCACCCCCGGACAGGAGAATGAACACTGAAGCTTTCTTT
CASSPPDRRMNTEAFF
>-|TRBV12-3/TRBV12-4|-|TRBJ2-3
TGTGCCAGCAGTTTCGCGGGAGATACGCAGTATTTT
CASSFAGDTQYF
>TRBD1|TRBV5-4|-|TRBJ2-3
TGTGCCAGCAGTAGCTTGACCCCAGGGACAGGGCGCACAGATACGCAGTATTTT
CASSSLTPGTGRTDTQYF
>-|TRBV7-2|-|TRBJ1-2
TGTGCCAGCAGGGGAGCCTATGGCTACACCTTC
CASRGAYGYTF
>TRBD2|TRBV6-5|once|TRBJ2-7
TGTGCCAGCAGTTTAGCGGGATACTACGAGCAGTACTTC
CASSLAGYYEQYF
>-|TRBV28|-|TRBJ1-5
TGTGCCAGCAACGCCCCCATGCCCCGCCGGGGGGACAATCAGCCCCAGCATTTT
CASNAPMPRRGDNQPQHF
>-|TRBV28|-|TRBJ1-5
TGTGCCAGCATATCCTCAGGGAAGCCCCAGGATTTT
CASISSGKPQDF
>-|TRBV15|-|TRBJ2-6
TGTGCCACCAGCAGAGCCCGAGGCTCTGGGGCCAACGTCCTGACTTTC
CATSRARGSGANVLTF